The 19 T cell receptor beta chains below were found in one sample sequenced in a study of blood T cell repertoires in COVID-19. Some clones are missing from TCRdb's copy, which holds only in-frame ones; the method was immunoSEQ multiplex PCR. The sample comprises about 210,000 clones, roughly 82% of which are singletons, and 9.5% to 15% rests with the top ten. Sequencing was done on a sample of peripheral blood. The receptor source for this set is a woman between 35 and 50 years old with acute or convalescent COVID-19.

V is TRBV7-8 and J is TRBJ1-1, with D possibly being TRBD1 (5 bases). The CDR3 totals 16 residues. V lost 5 bases to trimming and J lost 1 base, with 17 bases between them. Germline CDR1 and CDR2: SGHVS and FQNEAQ. CDR3 in amino acids: CASSKRRGTPNTEAFF. CDR3 coding DNA: TGTGCCAGCAGCAAACGTAGAGGGACTCCGAACACTGAAGCTTTCTTT.

The chain employs TRBV3-1 (or the pseudogene TRBV3-2) and TRBJ2-1; a weak D match, TRBD2 (6 bases). Germline V gives CDR1 LGHDT, CDR2 YNNKEL (reference sequence). The ends were cut back, 5 bases at V and 6 bases at J, with 14 bases in the middle. This CDR3 is built from 14 residues. CDR3: CASSAGLQLNEQFF. CDR3 DNA sequence: TGTGCCAGCAGCGCGGGACTGCAACTCAATGAGCAGTTCTTC.

V usage is TRBV5-1 and J usage is TRBJ1-6; D is undetermined. Germline CDR1 is SGHRS and CDR2 is YFSETQ. The CDR3 is made up of 17 amino acids. Trimming cost V 3 bases and J 0 bases, with 13 bases left between them. CDR3 sequence (DNA): TGCGCCAGCAGCTCAGATCAGCGGGGCTCCTATAATTCACCCCTCCACTTT. Protein sequence: CASSSDQRGSYNSPLHF. Full variable domain (remainder filled in from reference TRBV5-1 and TRBJ1-6): KAGVTQTPRYLIKTRGQQVTLSCSPISGHRSVSWYQQTPGQGLQFLFEYFSETQRNKGNFPGRFSGRQFSNSRSEMNVSTLELGDSALYLCASSSDQRGSYNSPLHFGNGTRLTVT.

The V and J genes are TRBV9 and TRBJ2-7; possibly TRBD1 for D (6 bases). Deletions cut 3 bases from V and 6 bases from J, with 19 bases between. This CDR3 contains 15 residues. Looked up from germline, CDR1 is SGDLS and CDR2 is YYNGEE. This CDR3 is CASSESRGVAGEQYF. CDR3 sequence (DNA): TGTGCCAGCAGCGAGTCCAGGGGAGTAGCAGGCGAGCAGTACTTC.

V usage is TRBV5-4 and J usage is TRBJ2-1; 7 nucleotides match TRBD2. Germline V gene sequence: CDR1 SGHNT, CDR2 YYREEE (reference sequence). J was trimmed by 2 bases and V by 0 bases; bases with no gene match: 2. The CDR3 runs to 15 residues. The DNA of the CDR3 is TGTGCCAGCAGCTTGGGGCTAGCGGCCTACAATGAGCAGTTCTTC. Protein product: CASSLGLAAYNEQFF. Full variable domain (outside the CDR3, taken from reference TRBV5-4 and TRBJ2-1): ETGVTQSPTHLIKTRGQQVTLRCSSQSGHNTVSWYQQALGQGPQFIFQYYREEENGRGNFPPRFSGLQFPNYSSELNVNALELDDSALYLCASSLGLAAYNEQFFGPGTRLTVL.

This clone was seen a single time. This chain connects TRBV27 to TRBJ2-7; TRBD2 matches 7 bases. J lost 3 bases, V lost 6 bases, and 5 bases had no gene match. Germline-derived CDR1 and CDR2 are MNHEY and SMNVEV (reference sequence). The CDR3 has 13 residues. Written as DNA, the CDR3 is TGTGCCAGCAGACCGACTAGCCTCTACGAGCAGTACTTC. This gives the protein CASRPTSLYEQYF.

In its sample, this clone was seen a few times. V and J are TRBV23-1 and TRBJ1-3; 7 positions match TRBD1. TRBV23-1 is an open reading frame whose function is uncertain. J gave up 15 bases and V 5 bases, and 4 bases lay outside the gene matches. The CDR3 extends over 10 amino acids. The CDR3 bases are TGCGCCAGCAGTTCAGGGGGAAGATATTTT. Protein sequence: CASSSGGRYF.

The rearrangement links TRBV19 to TRBJ2-7; 8 nucleotides line up with TRBD1. Germline V gene data show CDR1 as LNHDA and CDR2 as SQIVND (reference sequence). The J segment lost 3 bases and the V segment lost 4 bases, leaving 17 bases of the junction unmatched. CDR3 length: 18 amino acids. As DNA, the CDR3 is TGTGCCAGTAGTAGCCGTCAGGGGGCCCTGAGCGGGCGCTACGAGCAGTACTTC. This translates into CASSSRQGALSGRYEQYF.

The V and J genes are TRBV6-1 and TRBJ1-5; D is unresolved. CDR1 is MNHNS, CDR2 SASEGT, per germline. Trimming took 0 bases from V and 0 from J, leaving 9 bases between them. The length of the CDR3 is 16 residues. The CDR3 DNA sequence: TGTGCCAGCAGTGAAGCGCAACCAGTTAGCAATCAGCCCCAGCATTTT. Translated: CASSEAQPVSNQPQHF.

V gene TRBV2 combines with J gene TRBJ2-5, with 8 bases aligning to TRBD2. CDR1 and CDR2 from the germline V gene are SNHLY and FYNNEI. V lost 6 bases and J lost 5; bases outside the gene matches: 11. The CDR3 extends over 15 amino acids. Here the CDR3 DNA reads TGTGCCAGCAGCCTCATGGCGGGAGGCGGGGAGACCCAGTACTTC. Its protein is CASSLMAGGGETQYF.

The V gene is TRBV7-6, the J gene TRBJ2-5; D may be TRBD1 (8 bases). With 4 bases removed from V and 0 bases from J, the gap between germline ends came to 15 bases. CDR1 is SGHVS and CDR2 is FNYEAQ in the germline V gene. There are 16 residues in the CDR3. CDR3 sequence reads: CASSSGQGGYQETQYF. DNA for the CDR3: TGTGCCAGCAGCTCAGGACAGGGAGGGTACCAAGAGACCCAGTACTTC.

This clone was seen more than once but under ten times. The chain combines TRBV7-2 with TRBJ2-1, with a tentative D call TRBD1 (5 bases). Germline CDR1 and CDR2: SGHTA and FQGNSA. The V end lost 5 bases, the J end lost 0 bases, and 14 bases lay between the germline ends. The CDR3 runs 16 residues. The CDR3, as DNA: TGTGCCAGCAGCCCGCAGGGTGGAATCTCCTACAATGAGCAGTTCTTC. It yields the protein CASSPQGGISYNEQFF.

The chain employs TRBV28 and TRBJ1-1; possible D gene TRBD1, 6 bases. The CDR3 runs 14 residues. V shed 4 bases and J shed 5 bases, with 14 bases lying between them. Germline-derived CDR1 and CDR2 are MDHEN and SYDVKM. The CDR3 loop reads CASSSPGTRTEAFF. CDR3 bases: TGTGCCAGCAGTTCGCCCGGGACAAGGACTGAAGCTTTCTTT.

The chain joins TRBV18 to TRBJ2-1; D is perhaps TRBD2 (6 bases). The CDR3 is 14 residues long. The V gene lost 11 bases and the J gene lost 5 bases, with 19 bases spanning the gap. Germline CDR1 KGHSH, CDR2 LQKENI. The CDR3 here is CAAGPSVWDNEQFF. CDR3 bases: TGTGCCGCCGGTCCTAGCGTGTGGGACAATGAGCAGTTCTTC.

This chain uses TRBV11-3 with TRBJ2-3; D may be TRBD2 (6 bases). V lost 2 bases to trimming and J lost 2 bases, with 11 bases between them. Germline CDR1 is SGHNT and CDR2 is YENEEA. This CDR3 has 15 amino acids. The CDR3 is CASSLTGAATDTQYF. The CDR3 DNA reads TGTGCCAGCAGCTTAACGGGAGCGGCCACAGATACGCAGTATTTT.

The chain carries TRBV28 and TRBJ2-1; tentatively, D is TRBD2 (5 bases). Trimming removed 2 bases at V and 7 bases at J, with 9 bases between. Germline-derived CDR1 and CDR2 are MDHEN and SYDVKM. This CDR3 is 13 amino acids long. The CDR3 nucleotides are TGTGCCAGCAGTTTAGGCCCGGGAAATGAGCAGTTCTTC. Protein sequence: CASSLGPGNEQFF.

This rearrangement joins TRBV6-5 to TRBJ2-5; the D gene is possibly TRBD2 (6 bases). Germline CDR1 and CDR2: MNHEY and SVGAGI. The CDR3 contains 13 residues. V gave up 7 bases and J gave up 5 bases, with 14 bases separating them. CDR3 loop: CASKDYRRETQYF. The CDR3 region has the DNA TGTGCCAGCAAGGACTACCGTAGGGAGACCCAGTACTTC.

V gene TRBV19 combines with J gene TRBJ2-1, with 10 positions matching TRBD1. The germline V gene encodes CDR1 LNHDA and CDR2 SQIVND (reference sequence). V shed 3 bases and J 5 bases; nucleotides not matched to a gene: 4. This CDR3 has 15 residues. Here the CDR3 DNA reads TGTGCCAGTAGTATTTGGGGACAGGGGAACAATGAGCAGTTCTTC. This codes for CASSIWGQGNNEQFF.

The rearrangement joins TRBV19 to TRBJ2-1; TRBD2 might be the D (6 bases). The V and J ends lost 7 bases and 8 bases respectively, with 9 bases between them. This CDR3 comprises 11 residues. Germline CDR1 is LNHDA and CDR2 is SQIVND (reference sequence). Written as DNA, the CDR3 is TGTGCCAGTACCAAGCGGGATGAGCAGTTCTTC. Its protein is CASTKRDEQFF.